This is a list of T cell receptor beta chains from one sample in a study of regulatory T cells in long-lasting Graves disease. TCRdb analysed the multiplex PCR reads with MiXCR anew, one entry per CDR3 protein. The top ten hold approximately 22% of the sample, which has roughly 420,000 distinct CDR3 sequences, about 16% seen once. These data are also associated with another study on T cells in Graves' hyperthyroidism and ophthalmopathy.

Source: peripheral blood mononuclear cells (PBMCs), taken at new diagnosis, from a patient treated with antithyroid drugs. These receptors were collected from a woman aged 18-30 years with Graves disease. Both conserved end residues are part of each CDR3. D genes are given only for firm matches. Where a row states a size, it is once, few, many or the class of an expanded clone; other rows omit it.

size,V,J,D,CDR3,DNA
few,TRBV27,TRBJ1-6,.,CASSIARPPYNSPLHF,TGTGCCAGCAGTATCGCACGACCCCCGTATAATTCACCCCTCCACTTT
few,TRBV5-1,TRBJ2-7,TRBD2,CASSLLVGGAGDEQYF,TGCGCCAGCAGCTTGTTAGTCGGAGGGGCGGGAGACGAGCAGTACTTC
many,TRBV6-2/TRBV6-3,TRBJ2-5,TRBD2,CASNYRGLAGEGETQYF,TGTGCCAGCAACTACCGGGGACTAGCGGGAGAGGGGGAGACCCAGTACTTC
many,TRBV12-3/TRBV12-4,TRBJ2-5,.,CASRPTAQETQYF,TGTGCCAGCAGGCCGACAGCCCAAGAGACCCAGTACTTC
many,TRBV7-9,TRBJ1-5,.,CASSLSRGSNQPQHF,TGTGCCAGCAGCTTATCCAGGGGTAGCAATCAGCCCCAGCATTTT
few,TRBV6-4,TRBJ2-7,.,CASSETDRYEQYF,TGTGCCAGCAGTGAAACGGACCGCTACGAGCAGTACTTC
many,TRBV6-5,TRBJ2-5,.,CASSYGGQETQYF,TGTGCCAGCAGTTACGGGGGCCAAGAGACCCAGTACTTC
many,TRBV27,TRBJ1-4,TRBD1,CASSLFPPGQGREKLFF,TGTGCCAGCAGTTTATTTCCTCCGGGACAGGGTCGCGAAAAACTGTTTTTT
few,TRBV5-1,TRBJ1-5,.,CASSFDGYSNQPQHF,TGCGCCAGCAGCTTCGACGGATATAGCAATCAGCCCCAGCATTTT
.,TRBV10-3,TRBJ1-4,TRBD1,CAIRGQGNEKLFF,TGTGCCATCAGGGGACAGGGGAATGAAAAACTGTTTTTT
many,TRBV12-3/TRBV12-4,TRBJ2-7,.,CASSATAGEQYF,TGTGCCAGCAGTGCGACAGCAGGGGAGCAGTACTTC
.,TRBV7-9,TRBJ1-2,.,CASSLAGRAGGYTF,TGTGCCAGCAGCTTAGCGGGGAGGGCCGGCGGCTACACCTTC
.,TRBV6-1,TRBJ2-2,.,CASKPGGGAWELFF,TGTGCCAGCAAACCCGGCGGAGGGGCCTGGGAGCTGTTTTTT
many,TRBV28,TRBJ1-4,.,CASSFGGAGSEKLFF,TGTGCCAGCAGTTTTGGGGGGGCTGGTTCCGAAAAACTGTTTTTT
few,TRBV20-1,TRBJ2-2,.,CSASVIGGELFF,TGCAGTGCTAGTGTAATAGGCGGGGAGCTGTTTTTT